The clone carrying this T cell receptor (beta chain) was counted a few times. Its antigen is unknown. The sample belongs to a study of CD8+ T cells in alopecia areata. Study-level results: It was lesional scalp, especially alopecia totalis/universalis, that showed higher clonality than normal scalp.

Following extraction, RNA underwent reverse transcription to cDNA, which served as the sequencing template. The assay was immunoSEQ multiplex PCR, and TCRdb's table has in-frame clones only and misses some. Here the sample spans over 150,000 clones, roughly 53% being singletons. Specified treatment: oral pan-JAK inhibitor, 5-10 mg twice daily. The receptor was derived from a human donor with alopecia areata. Sample: CD8+ T cells sorted from blood, taken at week 24, from a patient treated with tofacitinib.

Written as DNA, the CDR3 is TGTGCCAGCACCTATACGATTTGGGAGGGACAGGCGGGTGAGCAGTTCTTC. This gives the protein CASTYTIWEGQAGEQFF. The J gene is TRBJ2-1, the V gene TRBV25-1; D is possibly TRBD1 (8 bases). This CDR3 region has 17 residues. The germline gives CDR1 MGHDK, CDR2 SYGVNS. Trimming removed 7 bases from V and 9 bases from J, with 28 bases in between.